Below, one T cell receptor beta chain is given with its context. Its antigen remains unknown. CDR1 is MDHEN, CDR2 SYDVKM, per germline. Trimming pared 2 bases from V and 5 bases from J, leaving 6 bases between. The CDR3 has 12 residues. This entry comes from a study of naive and memory T cell subsets. Study-wide points: Possibly reflecting memory cells re-expressing CD45RA, a few larger clonotypes occurred in naive repertoires, especially CD8.

Both TRBC1 and TRBC2 were covered by a beta constant-region primer of two equimolar oligonucleotides. Ligated cDNA was amplified by four rounds of PCR with nested alpha and beta constant-region primers and SP2. TCRdb called the UMI-ligation and nested PCR reads again in MiXCR, with one record for every CDR3 protein. The repertoire holds 140,000 to 150,000 distinct CDR3 sequences, with roughly 23% as singletons. The chain joins TRBV28 to TRBJ1-1, with D unresolved. Material for sequencing was naive CD4+ T cells from blood. This TCR came from a human donor in good health. The CDR3 DNA reads TGTGCCAGCAGTTTACAGGTGACTGAAGCTTTCTTT. Translating gives CASSLQVTEAFF.